This entry describes one TCR beta chain. From germline, CDR1 is MNHEY and CDR2 SMNVEV (reference sequence). The CDR3 has 14 amino acids. Trimming took 2 bases from V and 3 from J, leaving 11 bases between them. cDNA reverse transcribed from extracted RNA served as the sequencing template. The assay was immunoSEQ multiplex PCR, and TCRdb's table has in-frame clones only and misses some. The data contain over 150,000 clones, 56% of them singletons. The data were obtained in a study of CD8+ T cells in alopecia areata. The receptor was derived from a human donor in good health. The chain joins TRBV27 to TRBJ2-7; D possibly matches TRBD1 or TRBD2 (6 bases each). Sample: CD8+ T cells sorted from blood. CDR3 loop: CASSLGRTDYEQYF. CDR3 nucleotides: TGTGCCAGCAGTTTAGGGAGGACAGACTACGAGCAGTACTTC.